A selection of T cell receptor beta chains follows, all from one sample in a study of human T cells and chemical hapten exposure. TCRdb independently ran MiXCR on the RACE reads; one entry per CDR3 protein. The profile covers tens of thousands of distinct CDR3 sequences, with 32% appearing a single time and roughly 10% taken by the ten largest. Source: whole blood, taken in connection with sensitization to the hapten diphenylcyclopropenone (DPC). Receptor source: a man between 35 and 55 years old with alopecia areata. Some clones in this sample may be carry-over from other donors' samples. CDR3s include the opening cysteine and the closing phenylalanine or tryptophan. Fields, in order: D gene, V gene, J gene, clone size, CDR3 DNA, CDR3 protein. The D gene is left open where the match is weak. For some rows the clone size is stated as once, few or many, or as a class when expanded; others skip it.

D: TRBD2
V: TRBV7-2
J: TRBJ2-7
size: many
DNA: TGTGCCAGCAGCTTAGAAGGGACTAGCGGGAGGTACGAGCAGTACTTC
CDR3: CASSLEGTSGRYEQYF

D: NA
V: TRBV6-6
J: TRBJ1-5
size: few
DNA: TGTGCCAGCAATACCGACAGAGTTCATTTCAATCAGCCCCAGCATTTT
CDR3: CASNTDRVHFNQPQHF

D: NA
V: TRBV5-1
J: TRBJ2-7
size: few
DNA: TGCGCCAGCAGCCCAATGCTAGACTACGAGCAGTACTTC
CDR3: CASSPMLDYEQYF

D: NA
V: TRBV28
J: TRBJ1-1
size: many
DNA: TGTGCCAGCGAGGTCGAAACAGGGTACGCCACTGAAGCTTTCTTT
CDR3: CASEVETGYATEAFF

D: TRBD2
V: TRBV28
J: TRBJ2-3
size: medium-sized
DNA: TGTGCCAGCAGCTCCCTCTCCACTAGCGGGAGGCGGGATACGCAGTATTTT
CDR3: CASSSLSTSGRRDTQYF

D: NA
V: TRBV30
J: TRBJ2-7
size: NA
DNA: TGTGCCTGGAGTACCGGGTACGAGCAGTACTTC
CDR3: CAWSTGYEQYF

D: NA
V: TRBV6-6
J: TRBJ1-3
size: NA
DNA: TGTGCCAGCAGGCCCGTAGGGGAGAGGAACACCATATATTTT
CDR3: CASRPVGERNTIYF

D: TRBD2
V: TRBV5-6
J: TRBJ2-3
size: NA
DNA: TGTGCCAGCAGCTCACCGGGACTAGCGGACACAGATACGCAGTATTTT
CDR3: CASSSPGLADTDTQYF

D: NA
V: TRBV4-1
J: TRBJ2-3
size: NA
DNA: TGCGCCAGCAGCCAACTCAAGGGAGTTACGCAGTATTTT
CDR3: CASSQLKGVTQYF

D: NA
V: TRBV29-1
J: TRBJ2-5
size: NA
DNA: TGCAGCGTTGAAGTGGTGGTAGGGGAGACCCAGTACTTC
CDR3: CSVEVVVGETQYF

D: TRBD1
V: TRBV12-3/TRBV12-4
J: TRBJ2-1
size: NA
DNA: TGTGCCAGCACCCTCCGCGGACAGGTTAACAATGAGCAGTTCTTC
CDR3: CASTLRGQVNNEQFF

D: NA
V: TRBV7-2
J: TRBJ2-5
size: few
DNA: TGTGCCAGCAGCAACTCGTTGGGGGCCCAGTACTTC
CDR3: CASSNSLGAQYF

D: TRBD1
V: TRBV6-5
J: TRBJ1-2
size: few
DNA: TGTGCCAGCAGAGTTACACCGGCACAGGGGAACGGCTACACCTTC
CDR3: CASRVTPAQGNGYTF

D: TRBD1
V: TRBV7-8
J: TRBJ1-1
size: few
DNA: TGTGCCAGCAGTACGACAGGGACGACGAGCACTGAAGCTTTCTTT
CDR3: CASSTTGTTSTEAFF

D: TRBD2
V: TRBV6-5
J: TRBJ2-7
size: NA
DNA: TGTGCCAGCAGTTACCTCAGCGGGGCTTCCTACGAGCAGTACTTC
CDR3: CASSYLSGASYEQYF

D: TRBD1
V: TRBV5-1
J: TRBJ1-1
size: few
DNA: TGCGCCAGCAGCAGGACAGGGGCAAGCACTGAAGCTTTCTTT
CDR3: CASSRTGASTEAFF

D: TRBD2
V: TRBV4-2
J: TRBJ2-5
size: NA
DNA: TGTGCCAGCAGCCAAGAAGGTTACGGGGGGGGGACCCAGTACTTC
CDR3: CASSQEGYGGGTQYF

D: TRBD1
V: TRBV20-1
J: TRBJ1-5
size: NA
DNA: TGCAGTGCGCGACGGGACAGGGGGCATCAGCCCCAGCATTTT
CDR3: CSARRDRGHQPQHF

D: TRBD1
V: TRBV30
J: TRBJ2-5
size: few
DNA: TGTGCCTGGACAGGACAGGGCCAAGAGACCCAGTACTTC
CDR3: CAWTGQGQETQYF

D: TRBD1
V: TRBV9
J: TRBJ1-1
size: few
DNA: TGTGCCAGCAGCGCCTTAGGGACAGGGAACACTGAAGCTTTCTTT
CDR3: CASSALGTGNTEAFF

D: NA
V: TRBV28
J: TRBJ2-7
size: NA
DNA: TGTGCCAGCAGTCCCGACTTAAGAGACGAGCAGTACTTC
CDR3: CASSPDLRDEQYF

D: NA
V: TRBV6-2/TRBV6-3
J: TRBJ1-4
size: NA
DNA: TGTGCCAGCAGTTATAGCGCGAAAGAACTGTTTTTT
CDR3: CASSYSAKELFF

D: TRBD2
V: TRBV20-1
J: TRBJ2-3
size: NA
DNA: TGCAGTGTCCTAGCGGCTAGCACAGATACGCAGTATTTT
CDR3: CSVLAASTDTQYF

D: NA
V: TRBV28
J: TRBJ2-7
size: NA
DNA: TGTGCCAGCAGTACCTGGGGGGGGCAGTACGAGCAGTACTTC
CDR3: CASSTWGGQYEQYF

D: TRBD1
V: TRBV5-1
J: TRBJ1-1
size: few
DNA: TGCGCCAGCAGCGAGGGGCTACAGGGGGTCACTGAAGCTTTCTTT
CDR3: CASSEGLQGVTEAFF

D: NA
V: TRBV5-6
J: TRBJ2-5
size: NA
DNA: TGTGCCAGCAGCTTGTATCTTACAAACCGAGGACAAGAGACCCAGTACTTC
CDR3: CASSLYLTNRGQETQYF

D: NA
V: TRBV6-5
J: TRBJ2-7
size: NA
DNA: TGTGCCAGCAGGGGATTGGACAGTGGAACCTACGAGCAGTACTTC
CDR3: CASRGLDSGTYEQYF

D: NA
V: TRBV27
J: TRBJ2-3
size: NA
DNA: TGTGCCACCGACGGCGGGGATACGCAGTATTTT
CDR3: CATDGGDTQYF

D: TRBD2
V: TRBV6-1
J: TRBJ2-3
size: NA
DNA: TGTGCCAGCTCCCAGCAACCCCTAGCGGGAAAGGGCACAGATACGCAGTATTTT
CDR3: CASSQQPLAGKGTDTQYF

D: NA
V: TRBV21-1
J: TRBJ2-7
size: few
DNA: TGTGCCAGCAGCAAAGTCAGGGCACCCTACGAGCAGTACTTC
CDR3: CASSKVRAPYEQYF

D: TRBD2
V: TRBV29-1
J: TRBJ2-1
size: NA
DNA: TGCAGCCCCCTAAGGGGACTAGCGGGAGGGAGCTACAATGAGCAGTTCTTC
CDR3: CSPLRGLAGGSYNEQFF

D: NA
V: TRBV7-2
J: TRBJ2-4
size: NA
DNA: TGTGCCAGCAGCCAAACCGGTAAAAACATTCAGTACTTC
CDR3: CASSQTGKNIQYF

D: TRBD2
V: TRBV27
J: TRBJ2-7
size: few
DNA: TGTGCCAGCAGTTTAGGACTAGCGGCCTACGAGCAGTACTTC
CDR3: CASSLGLAAYEQYF

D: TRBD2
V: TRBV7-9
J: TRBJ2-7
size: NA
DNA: TGTGCCAGCAGCTTTTTGACTAGCGGGAGATACGAGCAGTACTTC
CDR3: CASSFLTSGRYEQYF

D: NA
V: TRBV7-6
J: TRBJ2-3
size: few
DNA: TGTGCCAGCAGCTTAGGGAGTTCCTATACGCAGTATTTT
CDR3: CASSLGSSYTQYF

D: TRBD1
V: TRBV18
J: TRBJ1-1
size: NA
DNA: TGTGCCAGCTCACTATCGGGGACAGGACCGAACACTGAAACTTTCTTT
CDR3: CASSLSGTGPNTETFF

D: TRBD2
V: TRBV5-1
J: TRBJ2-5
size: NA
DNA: TGCGCCAGCACCCGGACGGGACTAGCGGGAGTGGAGACCCAGTACTTC
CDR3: CASTRTGLAGVETQYF

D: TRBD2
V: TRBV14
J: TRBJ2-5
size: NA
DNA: TGTGCCAGCAGCCAAGGCGGGAGAGAGACCCAGTACTTC
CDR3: CASSQGGRETQYF

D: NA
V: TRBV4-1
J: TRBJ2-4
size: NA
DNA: TGCGCCAGCAGCCCCAGGGAGAACGACCCTATAAACATTCAGTACTTC
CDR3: CASSPRENDPINIQYF

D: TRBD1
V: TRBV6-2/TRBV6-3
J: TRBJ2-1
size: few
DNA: TGTGCCAGCAGTTACGGACAGGGCCCCTACTACAATGAGCAGTTCTTC
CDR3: CASSYGQGPYYNEQFF

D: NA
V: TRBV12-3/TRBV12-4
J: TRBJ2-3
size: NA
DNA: TGTGCCAGCAGTCACAGAGTTCTGGACGCAGATACGCAGTATTTT
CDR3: CASSHRVLDADTQYF

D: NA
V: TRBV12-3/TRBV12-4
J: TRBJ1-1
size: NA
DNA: TGTGCCAGCAGTTTCCAGGGAGAAGGGGCTGAAGCTTTCTTT
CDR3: CASSFQGEGAEAFF

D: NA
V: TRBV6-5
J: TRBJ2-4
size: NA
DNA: TGTGCCAGCAAGTCGCTAGCCAAAAACATTCAGTACTTC
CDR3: CASKSLAKNIQYF

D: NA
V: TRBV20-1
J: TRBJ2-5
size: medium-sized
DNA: TGCAGTGCTAGGAGCAGCCGTCCGGCCCAGTACTTC
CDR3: CSARSSRPAQYF

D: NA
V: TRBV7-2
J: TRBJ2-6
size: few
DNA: TGTGCCAGGTGGGCAGGGGCCAACGTCCTGACTTTC
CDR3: CARWAGANVLTF

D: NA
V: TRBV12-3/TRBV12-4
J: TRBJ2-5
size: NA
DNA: TGTGCCAGCAGTTTTGACCAAGAGACCCAGTACTTC
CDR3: CASSFDQETQYF

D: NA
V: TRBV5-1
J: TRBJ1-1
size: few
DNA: TGCGCCAGCAGCTTGGACAGAAGTACTAACACTGAAGCTTTCTTT
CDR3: CASSLDRSTNTEAFF

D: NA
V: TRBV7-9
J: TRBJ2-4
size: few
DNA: TGTGCCAGCAGCCCTGAGAGTAACATTCAGTACTTC
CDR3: CASSPESNIQYF

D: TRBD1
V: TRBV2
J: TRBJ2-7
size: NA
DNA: TGTGCCAGCACTAGGGGGCCTCCATCCTACGAGCAGTACTTC
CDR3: CASTRGPPSYEQYF